Listed below are T cell receptor beta chains from one sample, sequenced in a study of T cells in Graves' hyperthyroidism and ophthalmopathy. MiXCR was run by TCRdb on the multiplex PCR reads, yielding one entry per CDR3 protein. Here the sample spans 450,000 to 600,000 distinct CDR3 sequences, 13% to 15% being singletons. The sample was blood. The source is a woman between 40 and 50 years old with Graves' hyperthyroidism. Both conserved end residues are part of each CDR3. The D gene is left open where the match is weak. A row's size may be missing; if present it is once, few, many or a size class.

v_gene,j_gene,d_gene,abundance,CDR3aa,CDR3nt
TRBV20-1,TRBJ2-7,TRBD2,many,CSARAGTSGGTPEQYF,TGCAGTGCTAGAGCCGGGACTAGCGGCGGGACCCCCGAGCAGTACTTC
TRBV20-1,TRBJ1-5,NA,few,CSASNRDVLHF,TGCAGTGCTAGCAACAGGGACGTTCTGCATTTT
TRBV20-1,TRBJ2-5,TRBD2,NA,CSAINLSGSETQYF,TGCAGTGCTATCAACTTGAGCGGGAGTGAGACCCAGTACTTC
TRBV20-1,TRBJ2-4,NA,NA,CSASGTSENIQYF,TGCAGTGCCTCCGGGACATCCGAAAACATTCAGTACTTC
TRBV6-1,TRBJ1-5,TRBD1,few,CASSEGQGAGNQPQHF,TGTGCCAGCAGTGAAGGACAGGGGGCAGGCAATCAGCCCCAGCATTTT
TRBV3-1,TRBJ2-3,TRBD2,many,CASSQGLAGGADTQYF,TGTGCCAGCAGCCAAGGACTAGCGGGAGGAGCAGATACGCAGTATTTT
TRBV19,TRBJ2-7,TRBD1,NA,CASRDSQLYEQYF,TGTGCCAGTCGGGACAGTCAACTCTACGAGCAGTACTTC
TRBV10-3,TRBJ1-1,NA,once,CAFSDDLKLFF,TGTGCCTTCAGTGACGACCTGAAGCTTTTCTTT
TRBV9,TRBJ2-6,NA,few,CASSVTVQGRSGANVLTF,TGTGCCAGCAGCGTAACGGTACAGGGTCGGTCTGGGGCCAACGTCCTGACTTTC
TRBV12-3/TRBV12-4,TRBJ1-1,NA,once,CASSFPWATNTEAFF,TGTGCCAGCAGTTTCCCGTGGGCGACGAACACTGAAGCTTTCTTT
TRBV19,TRBJ2-7,TRBD1,many,CASSLQTGGIYEQYF,TGTGCCAGTAGTCTCCAGACAGGGGGCATCTACGAGCAGTACTTC
TRBV6-5,TRBJ1-5,TRBD1,few,CASSEQGLAGNQPQHF,TGTGCCAGCAGTGAACAGGGGTTGGCGGGCAATCAGCCCCAGCATTTT
TRBV20-1,TRBJ2-7,NA,many,CSLRRDEQYF,TGCAGTCTCCGTCGGGACGAGCAGTACTTC
TRBV2,TRBJ2-7,TRBD1,many,CASKGQPTYEQYF,TGTGCCAGCAAGGGACAGCCGACCTACGAGCAGTACTTC
TRBV27,TRBJ2-5,TRBD2,many,CASSPWASGQETQYF,TGTGCCAGCAGTCCATGGGCTAGCGGGCAAGAGACCCAGTACTTC
TRBV4-1,TRBJ2-2,NA,few,CASSQGDMWTGELFF,TGCGCCAGCAGCCAAGGGGATATGTGGACCGGGGAGCTGTTTTTT
TRBV27,TRBJ1-2,TRBD1,NA,CASSPNPGQGNYGYTF,TGTGCCAGCAGCCCGAACCCGGGACAGGGGAACTATGGCTACACCTTC
TRBV12-3/TRBV12-4,TRBJ2-1,NA,many,CASTPDSAYNEQFF,TGTGCCAGCACCCCGGATAGCGCATACAATGAGCAGTTCTTC
TRBV6-1,TRBJ2-1,NA,many,CASSEIIGIPGEQFF,TGTGCCAGCAGTGAAATTATAGGAATACCTGGTGAGCAGTTCTTC
TRBV2,TRBJ2-3,NA,NA,CAGSGVIISSTDTQYF,TGTGCCGGCAGTGGAGTTATAATTTCTAGCACAGATACGCAGTATTTT
TRBV27,TRBJ2-3,TRBD2,many,CASSSIPSGVEDTQYF,TGTGCCAGCAGTTCAATCCCCAGCGGGGTAGAGGATACGCAGTATTTT
TRBV2,TRBJ2-7,NA,many,CASSEVDYSYEQYF,TGTGCCAGCAGTGAAGTGGACTACTCCTACGAGCAGTACTTC
TRBV28,TRBJ1-6,TRBD1,many,CASSLQGAMYNSPLHF,TGTGCCAGCAGTTTGCAGGGGGCGATGTATAATTCACCCCTCCACTTT
TRBV18,TRBJ1-3,NA,many,CASSPGPLLSGNTIYF,TGTGCCAGCTCACCCGGACCCCTCTTATCAGGAAACACCATATATTTT
TRBV20-1,TRBJ2-3,NA,many,CSARDYRSDTQYF,TGCAGTGCTAGAGATTATAGGTCAGATACGCAGTATTTT
TRBV6-1,TRBJ2-1,NA,NA,CASSEVVAVVDNEQFF,TGTGCCAGCAGTGAAGTTGTGGCGGTGGTTGACAATGAGCAGTTCTTC
TRBV20-1,TRBJ2-1,TRBD2,few,CSARPTAREGLWSYNEQFF,TGCAGTGCTAGGCCCACTGCGCGGGAGGGCCTTTGGTCCTACAATGAGCAGTTCTTC
TRBV27,TRBJ2-5,TRBD1,NA,CASSPLTGGGETQYF,TGTGCCAGCAGTCCTCTAACAGGGGGCGGAGAGACCCAGTACTTC
TRBV2,TRBJ1-4,NA,many,CASSSEGKLFF,TGTGCCAGCAGCTCGGAAGGAAAACTGTTTTTT
TRBV6-1,TRBJ1-6,NA,few,CASSGQEANNSPLHF,TGTGCCAGCAGTGGACAGGAGGCGAACAATTCACCCCTCCACTTT
TRBV5-1,TRBJ2-1,TRBD2,few,CASSPGTSAWNEQFF,TGCGCCAGCAGCCCGGGGACTAGCGCCTGGAATGAGCAGTTCTTC
TRBV5-1,TRBJ2-1,NA,many,CASSLPSYNEQFF,TGCGCCAGCAGCTTGCCTAGCTACAATGAGCAGTTCTTC
TRBV30,TRBJ1-2,NA,few,CAWSPPGTLGYGYTF,TGTGCCTGGAGTCCCCCGGGGACCTTAGGCTATGGCTACACCTTC
TRBV12-3/TRBV12-4,TRBJ1-2,NA,many,CASSLALRGSSYGYTF,TGTGCCAGCAGTTTAGCGCTGCGGGGTTCGTCCTATGGCTACACCTTC
TRBV28,TRBJ2-2,NA,NA,CTSSYAGSTTGELFF,TGTACCAGCAGTTATGCGGGAAGTACTACCGGGGAGCTGTTTTTT
TRBV5-1,TRBJ2-7,TRBD2,many,CASSFGLAGDSYEQYF,TGCGCCAGCAGTTTCGGACTAGCGGGGGACTCCTACGAGCAGTACTTC
TRBV28,TRBJ2-1,TRBD2,many,CASIGTSGSGFGDEQFF,TGTGCCAGCATAGGGACTAGCGGGAGCGGGTTTGGGGATGAGCAGTTCTTC